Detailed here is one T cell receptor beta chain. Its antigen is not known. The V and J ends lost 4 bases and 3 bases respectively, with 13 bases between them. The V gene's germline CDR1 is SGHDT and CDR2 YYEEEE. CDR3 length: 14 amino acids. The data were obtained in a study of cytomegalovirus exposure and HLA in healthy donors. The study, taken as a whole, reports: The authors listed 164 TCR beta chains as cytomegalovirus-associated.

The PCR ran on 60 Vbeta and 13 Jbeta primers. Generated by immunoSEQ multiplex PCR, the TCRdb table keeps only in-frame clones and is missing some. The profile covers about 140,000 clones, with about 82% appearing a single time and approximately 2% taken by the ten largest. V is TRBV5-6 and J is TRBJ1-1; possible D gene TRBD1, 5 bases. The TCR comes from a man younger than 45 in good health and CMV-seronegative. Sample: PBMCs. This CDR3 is CASSREGDHTEAFF. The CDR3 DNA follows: TGTGCCAGCAGCAGAGAAGGGGATCACACTGAAGCTTTCTTT. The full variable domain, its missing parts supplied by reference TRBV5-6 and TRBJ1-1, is DAGVTQSPTHLIKTRGQQVTLRCSPKSGHDTVSWYQQALGQGPQFIFQYYEEEERQRGNFPDRFSGHQFPNYSSELNVNALLLGDSALYLCASSREGDHTEAFFGQGTRLTVV.